This TCR beta chain was retrieved from a study of blood T cell repertoires in COVID-19 (dated by TCRdb to between 2020 and 2021). Notes on the research overall: Collaborator samples came from the United States, Italy and Spain and covered acute and convalescent phases of COVID-19. The material from the prospective study consisted of cDNA or gDNA derived from T cells, B-cell-depleted T cells, or PBMCs. The dataset comprised deeply sampled blood TCRbeta repertoires from subjects exposed to, actively infected with, or recovered from COVID-19. The repertoires were released in a freely available public database meant as a resource for research on the immune response to SARS-CoV-2. Samples came from the ongoing ImmuneRACE study (first 160 participants) plus 1,254 subjects from 6 global collaborators. Sample metadata almost always included a de-identified subject ID, COVID-19 status, age in years and sex. HLA class I and class II types, where available, came from metadata supplied by the sample provider rather than from assay-based typing.

Turning to this clone: What antigen it recognizes has not been identified. It has no much larger one-base neighbor in the sample; base qualities were not kept.

Samples from volunteer blood donors who had recovered from COVID-19 were contributed by a second Seattle source. Whole blood was collected in K2EDTA tubes by collaborating institutions according to the institutions' own protocols. Collaborator samples were shipped for TCRbeta analysis as frozen whole blood, isolated PBMCs, or DNA extracted from either sample type. TCRbeta CDR3 regions were amplified from genomic DNA by means of the immunoSEQ Assay, a bias-controlled multiplex PCR. The published analysis was carried out like this. The number of nucleated cells in each sample was estimated from the amplification of reference gene primers within the assay. To quantify the absolute abundance of each unique TCRbeta CDR3 rearrangement, sequence reads were collapsed and filtered. For each sample, productive Simpson clonality was calculated by taking the square root of Simpson's diversity index across productive rearrangements. Sourced from immuneACCESS, this table was stored by TCRdb with only in-frame sequences that have V and J called. A share of the clones is absent; for the studies checked, an unresolved V gene accounts for under half, and the remainder has no known explanation. V, J and clone size are taken as reported in that table, and D and trimming were inferred from the DNA itself. This sample gives under 300,000 clones in total; about four fifths of them show up just once. The ten most abundant clones make up 1.5% to 2% of the sample.

Points the paper makes about the study in general: The quantity of clinical and demographic metadata differed by source and by participant and was supplied without curation.

Sequencing used peripheral blood. The receptor was derived from a man younger than 45 who had recovered from COVID-19.

The DNA sequence reads TGTGCCAGCACCCCCGGGGGGTATGAAGATACGCAGTATTTT. It specifies CASTPGGYEDTQYF. This chain joins TRBV6-6 to TRBJ2-3; 7 of the junction bases match TRBD2. V has 7 bases trimmed and J has 5 bases trimmed; junction bases matching no gene number 9. The CDR3 has 14 amino acids, counting the end cysteine and phenylalanine. Only the CDR3 region is kept as DNA, spanning 42 bases read in frame from base 1. Based on the germline V gene (reference sequence), the CDR1 and CDR2 sequences are MNHNY and SVGAGI.